This T cell receptor (beta chain) is drawn from a study of cytomegalovirus exposure and HLA in healthy donors. Per the germline V gene, CDR1 is MDHEN and CDR2 is SYDVKM. This CDR3 spans 16 amino acids. Trimming took 7 bases from V and 8 from J; bases not matched to a gene: 13. Both 60 Vbeta primers and 13 Jbeta primers went into the PCR. This table comes from immunoSEQ multiplex PCR, and its TCRdb copy is limited to in-frame clones, with some not included. The sample lists more than 90,000 clones; around 68% were seen once. Every donor was a healthy person donating bone marrow. Sequenced sample: PBMCs. V gene TRBV28 combines with J gene TRBJ2-1, with TRBD2 matching 11 bases. The sequence was collected from a woman between 45 and 65 years old in good health and CMV-seropositive. The CDR3 DNA follows: TGTGCCAGCATGATAATAGCGGGAGGGCCTAGGGATGAGCAGTTCTTC. It encodes CASMIIAGGPRDEQFF.